A selection of T cell receptor beta chains follows, all from one sample in a study of T cell responses to AZD1222 COVID-19 vaccine. Only in-frame clones appear in the TCRdb table, and some are missing; sequencing was by immunoSEQ multiplex PCR. Of around 170,000 clones listed, less than 95% were seen once; the top ten hold approximately 1.6%. The sequenced sample was peripheral blood, obtained on day 0 of AZD1222 vaccination. The receptors stem from an adult in good health. Each CDR3 is given with its conserved first and last residue.

>TRBJ1-3|TRBV6-6
CASSPGLSGNTIYF
>TRBJ1-5|TRBV6-1
CASSDVQGRGYSNQPQHF
>TRBJ1-5|TRBV5-1
CASSPDGQVNQPQHF
>TRBJ2-7|TRBV12-2
CASRRPAAGFYEQYF
>TRBJ1-2|TRBV29-1
CSGDTGNYGYTF
>TRBJ2-7|TRBV4-3
CASSQDFREVGHEQYF
>TRBJ1-3|TRBV28
CASTLGVLRNTIYF
>TRBJ1-2|TRBV7-3
CASSLMGTGDYGYTF
>TRBJ1-2|TRBV5-6
CASSLLAGGYTF
>TRBJ1-1|TRBV12-3/TRBV12-4
CASSLGWNTEAFF
>TRBJ2-3|TRBV11-3
CASSLRGRADTQYF
>TRBJ1-4|TRBV7-3
CASSLVRDREEKLFF
>TRBJ1-5|TRBV30
CAWSGGSNQPQHF
>TRBJ1-2|TRBV6-1
CASSERVGTSRGYGYTF
>TRBJ1-6|TRBV10-3
CATGGTAELSPLHF
>TRBJ1-5|TRBV19
CASSIVSLNQPQHF
>TRBJ2-2|TRBV12-5
CASGSVAGATGELFF
>TRBJ1-2|TRBV2
CASSAVGDPYGYTF
>TRBJ2-3|TRBV6-5
CASRLAGASTDTQYF
>TRBJ1-5|TRBV28
CASRPALRGRTYQPQHF
>TRBJ2-1|TRBV20-1
CSASTLGHEQFF
>TRBJ1-3|TRBV5-1
CASSLEFRDSGNTIYF
>TRBJ2-1|TRBV28
CASSLPDSYNEQFF
>TRBJ1-4|TRBV5-1
CASRSNDRTNEKLFF
>TRBJ1-1|TRBV28
CASSLSQGGKTEAFF
>TRBJ1-1|TRBV6-5
CASRGGYTEAFF
>TRBJ1-3|TRBV27
CASRLHSGNTIYF
>TRBJ1-2|TRBV6-5
CASSYGGGQVYGYTF
>TRBJ2-3|TRBV4-1
CASSQGIRTDTQYF
>TRBJ2-7|TRBV7-9
CASSLDNYEQYF
>TRBJ1-1|TRBV2
CASSMDSNTEAFF
>TRBJ2-3|TRBV4-2
CASSQDRSRGYEADTQYF
>TRBJ2-6|TRBV6-2/TRBV6-3
CASSSWTDFQLGANVLTF
>TRBJ1-5|TRBV2
CASRFAGTRYSNQPQHF
>TRBJ2-3|TRBV5-1
CASSRRGSQTDTQYF
>TRBJ1-2|TRBV4-1
CASSQVRRGNGYTF
>TRBJ2-5|TRBV7-2
CASSRRGAGTQETQYF
>TRBJ1-5|TRBV2
CASSELTGVQPQHF
>TRBJ2-2|TRBV5-4
CASSGGYTGELFF
>TRBJ1-6|TRBV5-6
CASCQQPNSPLHF
>TRBJ1-5|TRBV3-1/TRBV3-2
CASSQGRPVGVREWQPQHF
>TRBJ1-2|TRBV24-1
CATSGTGEAYGYTF
>TRBJ2-7|TRBV6-5
CASSGPDRGHYEQYF
>TRBJ2-5|TRBV11-2
CASSQLRGPFSETQYF
>TRBJ2-5|TRBV14
CASSQGRVETQYF
>TRBJ1-1|TRBV5-4
CASSWLEGEVAFF
>TRBJ2-1|TRBV5-5
CASSLVPFQDRGVNEQFF
>TRBJ1-5|TRBV28
CASSLSQGKTQHF
>TRBJ2-1|TRBV30
CACSRGFYNEQFF
>TRBJ2-7|TRBV7-2
CASSLARTSGNPYEQYF
>TRBJ2-5|TRBV28
CASSLGTGPETQYF
>TRBJ1-1|TRBV28
CASSSSPNTEAFF
>TRBJ1-4|TRBV27
CASSFRTGEKLFF
>TRBJ1-5|TRBV28
CASSLIGGEYQPQHF